This T cell receptor (beta chain) is drawn from a study of T-cell memory formation after mild COVID-19. Study-level findings and limits: Pre-infection memory carried some responding clones, suggesting that cross-reactive memory joined. CD4+ clones that contracted lay mainly in CM and EM; CD8+ ones lay in EMRA.

This clonotype came up a few times. What it binds is unknown. MiXCR, run by TCRdb on the 5' RACE reads, gives a single entry per CDR3 protein. The data contain roughly 300,000 distinct CDR3 sequences, roughly 8.2% of them singletons. CDR3 length: 15 amino acids. Germline assignment: CDR1 SGHRS and CDR2 YFSETQ. V lost 2 bases to trimming and J lost 2 bases; unmatched junction nucleotides: 4. This TCR was recovered from a man aged 18 to 30 who had mild COVID-19 (a few samples of this study predate the infection). Cell type and time point are not known. The V call is TRBV5-1, the J call TRBJ2-3, with 8 nucleotides matching TRBD2. The source material was PBMCs or a T cell subset sorted from them (not recorded which). The CDR3 protein is CASSFSGATTDTQYF. The CDR3, as DNA: TGCGCCAGCAGCTTTAGCGGGGCTACCACAGATACGCAGTATTTT.